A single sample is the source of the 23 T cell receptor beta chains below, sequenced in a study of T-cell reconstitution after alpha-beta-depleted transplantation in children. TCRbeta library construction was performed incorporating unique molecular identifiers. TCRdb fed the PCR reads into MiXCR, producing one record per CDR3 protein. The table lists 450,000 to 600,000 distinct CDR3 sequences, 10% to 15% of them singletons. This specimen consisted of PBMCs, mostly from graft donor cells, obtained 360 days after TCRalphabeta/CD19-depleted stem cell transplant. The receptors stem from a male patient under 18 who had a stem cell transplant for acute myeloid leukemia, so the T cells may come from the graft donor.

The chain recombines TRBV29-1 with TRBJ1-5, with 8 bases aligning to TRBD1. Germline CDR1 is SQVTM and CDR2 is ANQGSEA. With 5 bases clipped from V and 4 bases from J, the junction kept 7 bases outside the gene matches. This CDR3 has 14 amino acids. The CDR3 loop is CSVCPTGENQPQHF. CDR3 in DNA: TGCAGCGTTTGTCCGACAGGGGAGAATCAGCCCCAGCATTTT. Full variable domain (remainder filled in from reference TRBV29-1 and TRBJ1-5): SAVISQKPSRDICQRGTSLTIQCQVDSQVTMMFWYRQQPGQSLTLIATANQGSEATYESGFVIDKFPISRPNLTFSTLTVSNMSPEDSSIYLCSVCPTGENQPQHFGDGTRLSIL.

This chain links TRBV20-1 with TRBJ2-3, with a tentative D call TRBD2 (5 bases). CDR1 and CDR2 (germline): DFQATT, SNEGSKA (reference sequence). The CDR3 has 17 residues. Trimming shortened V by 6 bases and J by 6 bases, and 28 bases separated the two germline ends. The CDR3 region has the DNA TGCAGTGCCTCATCCGAGACGGGGAAGCCCAAGCGGGATACGCAGTATTTT. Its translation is CSASSETGKPKRDTQYF.

The CDR3 DNA reads as TGCGCCAGCAGCCAAACGGGCACGCCGCCAATTGATCCCCAGCATTTT. This encodes CASSQTGTPPIDPQHF. J is TRBJ1-5 and V is TRBV4-3; no clear D gene. V was cut by 2 bases and J by 10 bases, with 21 bases left in between. The CDR3 spans 16 residues. Per the germline V gene, CDR1 is LGHNA and CDR2 is YSLEER.

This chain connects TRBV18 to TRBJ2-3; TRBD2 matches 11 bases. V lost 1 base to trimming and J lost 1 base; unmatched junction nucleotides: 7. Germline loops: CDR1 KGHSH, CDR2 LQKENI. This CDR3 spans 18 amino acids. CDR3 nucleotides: TGTGCCAGCTCACCACTAGCGGGAGGGTCGGGCCGCACAGATACGCAGTATTTT. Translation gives CASSPLAGGSGRTDTQYF.

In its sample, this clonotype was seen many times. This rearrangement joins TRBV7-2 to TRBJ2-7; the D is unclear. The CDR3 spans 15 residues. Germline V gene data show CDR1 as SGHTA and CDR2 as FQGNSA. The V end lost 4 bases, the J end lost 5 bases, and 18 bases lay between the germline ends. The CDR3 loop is CASSYWPEIGDEQYF. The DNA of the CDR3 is TGTGCCAGCAGCTACTGGCCGGAGATCGGCGACGAGCAGTACTTC.

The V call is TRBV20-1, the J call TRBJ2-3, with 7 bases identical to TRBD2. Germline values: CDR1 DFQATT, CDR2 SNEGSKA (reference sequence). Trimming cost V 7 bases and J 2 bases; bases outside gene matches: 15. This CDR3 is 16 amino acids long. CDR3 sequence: CSVWGRARDFTDTQYF. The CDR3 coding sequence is TGCAGTGTTTGGGGGAGGGCCCGGGACTTCACAGATACGCAGTATTTT.

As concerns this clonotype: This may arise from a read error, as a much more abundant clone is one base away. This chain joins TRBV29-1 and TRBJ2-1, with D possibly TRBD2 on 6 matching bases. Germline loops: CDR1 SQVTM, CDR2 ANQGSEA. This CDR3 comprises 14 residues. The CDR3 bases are TGCAACGTACTAGCTCTTAGCTCCTACAATGAGCAGTTCTTC. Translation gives CNVLALSSYNEQFF.

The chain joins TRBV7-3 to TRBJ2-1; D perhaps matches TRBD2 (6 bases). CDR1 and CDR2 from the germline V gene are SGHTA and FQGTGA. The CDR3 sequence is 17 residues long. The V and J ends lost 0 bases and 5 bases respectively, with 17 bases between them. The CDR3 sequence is CASSLTSGDAVNNEQFF. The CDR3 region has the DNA TGTGCCAGCAGCTTAACCTCGGGGGACGCGGTTAACAATGAGCAGTTCTTC. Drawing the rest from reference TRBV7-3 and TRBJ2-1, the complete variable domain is GAGVSQTPSNKVTEKGKYVELRCDPISGHTALYWYRQSLGQGPEFLIYFQGTGAADDSGLPNDRFFAVRPEGSVSTLKIQRTERGDSAVYLCASSLTSGDAVNNEQFFGPGTRLTVL.

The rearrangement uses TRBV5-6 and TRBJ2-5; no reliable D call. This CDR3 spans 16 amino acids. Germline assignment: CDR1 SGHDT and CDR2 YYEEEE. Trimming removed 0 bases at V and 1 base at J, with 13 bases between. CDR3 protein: CASSLAALGLQETQYF. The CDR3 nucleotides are TGTGCCAGCAGCTTGGCCGCGCTCGGGCTCCAAGAGACCCAGTACTTC.

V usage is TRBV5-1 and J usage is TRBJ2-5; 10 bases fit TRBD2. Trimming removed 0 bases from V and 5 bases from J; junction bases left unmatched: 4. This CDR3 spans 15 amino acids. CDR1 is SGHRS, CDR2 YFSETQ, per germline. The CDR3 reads CASSLDLAGVETQYF. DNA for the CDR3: TGCGCCAGCAGCTTGGATCTAGCGGGAGTGGAGACCCAGTACTTC.

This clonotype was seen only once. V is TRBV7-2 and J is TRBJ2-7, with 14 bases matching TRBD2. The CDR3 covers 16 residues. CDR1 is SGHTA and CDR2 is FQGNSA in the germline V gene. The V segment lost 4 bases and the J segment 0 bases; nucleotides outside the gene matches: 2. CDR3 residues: CASSWGLAGVSYEQYF. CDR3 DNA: TGTGCCAGCAGCTGGGGACTAGCGGGAGTCTCCTACGAGCAGTACTTC.

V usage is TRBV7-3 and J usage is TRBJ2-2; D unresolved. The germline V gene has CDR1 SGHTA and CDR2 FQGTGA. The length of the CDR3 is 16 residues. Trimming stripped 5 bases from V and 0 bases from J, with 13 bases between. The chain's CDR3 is CASSLQGQANTGELFF. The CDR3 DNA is TGTGCCAGCAGCCTACAAGGCCAGGCGAACACCGGGGAGCTGTTTTTT. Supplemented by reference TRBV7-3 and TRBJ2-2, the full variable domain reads GAGVSQTPSNKVTEKGKYVELRCDPISGHTALYWYRQSLGQGPEFLIYFQGTGAADDSGLPNDRFFAVRPEGSVSTLKIQRTERGDSAVYLCASSLQGQANTGELFFGEGSRLTVL.

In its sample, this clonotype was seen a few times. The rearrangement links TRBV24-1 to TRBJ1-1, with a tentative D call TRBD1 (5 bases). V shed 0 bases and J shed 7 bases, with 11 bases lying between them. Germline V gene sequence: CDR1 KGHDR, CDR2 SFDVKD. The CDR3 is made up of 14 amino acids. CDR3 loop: CATSDLPSDIEAFF. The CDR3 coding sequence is TGTGCCACCAGTGATTTGCCTTCGGACATTGAAGCTTTCTTT.

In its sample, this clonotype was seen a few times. As DNA, the CDR3 is TGTGCCAGCAGGCCCGGACAGGGAATAGACACCGGGGAGCTGTTTTTT. Protein: CASRPGQGIDTGELFF. The chain recombines TRBV7-8 with TRBJ2-2; 8 bases match TRBD1. V gave up 6 bases and J gave up 3 bases; unmatched junction bases: 9. The CDR3 extends over 16 amino acids. Germline CDR1 reads SGHVS; CDR2 reads FQNEAQ.

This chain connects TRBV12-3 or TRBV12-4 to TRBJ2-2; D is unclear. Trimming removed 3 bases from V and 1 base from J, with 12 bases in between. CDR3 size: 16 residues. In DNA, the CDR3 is TGTGCCAGCAGTTTTCTTGTAAGGAGGAACACCGGGGAGCTGTTTTTT. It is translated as CASSFLVRRNTGELFF.

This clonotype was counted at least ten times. The CDR3 is CSARAGGAYGYEQYF. As DNA, the CDR3 is TGCAGTGCTAGAGCAGGGGGCGCATATGGGTACGAGCAGTACTTC. This rearrangement joins TRBV20-1 to TRBJ2-7; 8 bases are shared with TRBD1. The CDR3 is 15 amino acids. Looked up from germline, CDR1 is DFQATT and CDR2 is SNEGSKA (reference sequence). Trimming took 1 base from V and 4 from J; bases not matched to a gene: 9.

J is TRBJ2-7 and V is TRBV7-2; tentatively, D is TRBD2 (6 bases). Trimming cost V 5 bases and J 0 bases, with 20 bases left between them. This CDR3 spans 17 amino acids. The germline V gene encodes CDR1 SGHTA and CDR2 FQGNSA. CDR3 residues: CASSPGGGGTISYEQYF. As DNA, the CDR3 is TGTGCCAGCAGCCCCGGGGGTGGGGGTACGATCTCCTACGAGCAGTACTTC.

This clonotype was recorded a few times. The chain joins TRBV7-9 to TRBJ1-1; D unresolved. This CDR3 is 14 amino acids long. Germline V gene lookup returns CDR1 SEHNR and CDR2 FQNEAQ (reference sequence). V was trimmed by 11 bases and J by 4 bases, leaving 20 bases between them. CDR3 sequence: CASPSGQRVTEAFF. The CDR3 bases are TGTGCCTCCCCCTCCGGCCAGAGGGTCACTGAAGCTTTCTTT. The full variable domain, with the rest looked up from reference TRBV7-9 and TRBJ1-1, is DTGVSQNPRHKITKRGQNVTFRCDPISEHNRLYWYRQTLGQGPEFLTYFQNEAQLEKSRLLSDRFSAERPKGSFSTLEIQRTEQGDSAMYLCASPSGQRVTEAFFGQGTRLTVV.

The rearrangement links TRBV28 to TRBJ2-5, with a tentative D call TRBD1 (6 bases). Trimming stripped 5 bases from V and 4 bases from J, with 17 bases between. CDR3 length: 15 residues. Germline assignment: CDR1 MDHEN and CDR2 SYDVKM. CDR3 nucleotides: TGTGCCAGCAGTCGGCCAGGGGCGCGGGCAGAGACCCAGTACTTC. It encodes CASSRPGARAETQYF. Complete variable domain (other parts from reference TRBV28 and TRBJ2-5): DVKVTQSSRYLVKRTGEKVFLECVQDMDHENMFWYRQDPGLGLRLIYFSYDVKMKEKGDIPEGYSVSREKKERFSLILESASTNQTSMYLCASSRPGARAETQYFGPGTRLLVL.

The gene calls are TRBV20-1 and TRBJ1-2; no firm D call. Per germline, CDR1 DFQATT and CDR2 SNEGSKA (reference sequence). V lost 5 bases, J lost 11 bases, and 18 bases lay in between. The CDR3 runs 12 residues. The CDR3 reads CSAGTPSMRYTF. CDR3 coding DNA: TGCAGTGCTGGAACCCCTAGTATGCGGTACACCTTC.

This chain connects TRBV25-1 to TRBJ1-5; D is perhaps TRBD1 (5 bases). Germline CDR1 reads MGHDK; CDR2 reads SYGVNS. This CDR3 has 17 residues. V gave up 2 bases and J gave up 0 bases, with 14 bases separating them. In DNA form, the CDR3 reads TGTGCCAGCAGTGAAAATCAGGGTCTGCATAGCAATCAGCCCCAGCATTTT. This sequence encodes CASSENQGLHSNQPQHF. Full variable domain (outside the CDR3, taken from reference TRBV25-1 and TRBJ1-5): EADIYQTPRYLVIGTGKKITLECSQTMGHDKMYWYQQDPGMELHLIHYSYGVNSTEKGDLSSESTVSRIRTEHFPLTLESARPSHTSQYLCASSENQGLHSNQPQHFGDGTRLSIL.

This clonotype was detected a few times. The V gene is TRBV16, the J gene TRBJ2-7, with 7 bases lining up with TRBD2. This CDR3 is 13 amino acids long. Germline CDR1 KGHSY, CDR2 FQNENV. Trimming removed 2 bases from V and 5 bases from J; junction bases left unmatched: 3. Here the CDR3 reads CASSQGLEHEQYF. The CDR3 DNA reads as TGTGCCAGCAGCCAAGGACTAGAACACGAGCAGTACTTC.

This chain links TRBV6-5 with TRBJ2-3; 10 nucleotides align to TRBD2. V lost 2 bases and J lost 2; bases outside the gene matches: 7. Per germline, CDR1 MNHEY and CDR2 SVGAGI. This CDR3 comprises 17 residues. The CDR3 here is CASSYVSGLAATDTQYF. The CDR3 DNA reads TGTGCCAGCAGTTACGTGAGCGGACTAGCGGCCACAGATACGCAGTATTTT.